The 30 T cell receptor beta chains in this list originate from one sample, sequenced in a study of blood T cells in healthy people across ages. Sample-barcoded 5' priming and a J-beta primer mix drove a second PCR of about 6 to 12 cycles. TCRdb used MiXCR to reprocess the 5' RACE reads, holding one entry per CDR3 protein. This table holds hundreds of thousands of distinct CDR3 sequences, 24% found once. The same data also contributed to another study, on T cells of mothers and their children.

Source material: blood. These receptors were taken from a boy younger than 18 in good health.

V usage is TRBV6-2 or TRBV6-3 and J usage is TRBJ2-7, with 13 nucleotides matching TRBD2. The CDR3 totals 18 residues. Trimming cost V 2 bases and J 1 base; bases outside gene matches: 8. Looked up from germline, CDR1 is MNHEY and CDR2 is SVGEGT. The CDR3 reads CASSYMTGTSGISYEQYF. The DNA for the CDR3 is TGTGCCAGCAGTTACATGACCGGGACTAGCGGGATTTCCTACGAGCAGTACTTC.

This chain connects TRBV6-5 to TRBJ2-5; 11 nucleotides align to TRBD2. The end of the DNA is better explained by TRBJ2-7, so the J call may be wrong. The CDR3 length is 16 residues. In germline, CDR1 is MNHEY, CDR2 SVGAGI. The CDR3 bases are TGTGCCAGCAGTTCCCCCCTAGCGGGAGGTTGGCACGAGCAGTACTTC. Its translation: CASSSPLAGGWHEQYF.

There are many counts of this clonotype. A much larger clonotype is one base distant, so this may be a read error. The V call is TRBV28, the J call TRBJ2-5, with D unclear. Germline V gene sequence: CDR1 MDHEN, CDR2 SYDVKM. V gave up 6 bases and J gave up 4 bases, with 3 bases separating them. The CDR3 extends over 10 amino acids. CDR3: CASSLETQYF. In DNA form, the CDR3 reads TGTGCCAGCAGCTTAGAGACCCAGTACTTC. Full variable domain (outside the CDR3, taken from reference TRBV28 and TRBJ2-5): DVKVTQSSRYLVKRTGEKVFLECVQDMDHENMFWYRQDPGLGLRLIYFSYDVKMKEKGDIPEGYSVSREKKERFSLILESASTNQTSMYLCASSLETQYFGPGTRLLVL.

There are a few counts of this clonotype. V usage is TRBV6-2 or TRBV6-3 and J usage is TRBJ2-1; the D gene is possibly TRBD2 (6 bases). Germline loops: CDR1 MNHEY, CDR2 SVGEGT. The CDR3 runs 15 residues. Trimming removed 6 bases at V and 4 bases at J, with 16 bases between. Written as DNA, the CDR3 is TGTGCCAGCAGCCCCAGCGGGCCCCAATACAATGAGCAGTTCTTC. Protein sequence: CASSPSGPQYNEQFF.

V is TRBV4-3 and J is TRBJ2-6; a possible D gene is TRBD2 (6 bases). Trimming took off 0 bases at V and 2 bases at J, with 17 bases between the two ends. The germline CDR1 and CDR2 sequences are LGHNA and YSLEER. The CDR3 covers 19 residues. The CDR3 region has the DNA TGCGCCAGCAGCCAAGAGTCGGCGGGAACTCCGACTGGGGCCAACGTCCTGACTTTC. This translates into CASSQESAGTPTGANVLTF.

The chain uses TRBV29-1 and TRBJ1-4, with a tentative D call TRBD1 (5 bases). This CDR3 contains 14 residues. V dropped 5 bases and J dropped 5 bases, with 15 bases sitting between them. Germline V gene sequence: CDR1 SQVTM, CDR2 ANQGSEA. The CDR3 region has the DNA TGCAGCGTTAAGGAGAGGGGCACAAATGAAAAACTGTTTTTT. It codes for CSVKERGTNEKLFF.

In regard to this clonotype: Since no conserved phenylalanine or tryptophan closes the CDR3, a read error is the likely cause. The chain uses TRBV6-1 and TRBJ2-1, with 11 bases lining up with TRBD1. This CDR3 region has 15 residues. The germline CDR1 and CDR2 sequences are MNHNS and SASEGT. After removal of 10 bases from V and 6 bases from J, the junction contained 11 bases not matched to a gene. This chain's CDR3 is CATEMTGTGGNEQFS. For the CDR3, the DNA is TGTGCCACCGAAATGACCGGGACAGGGGGCAATGAGCAGTTCTCC.

V usage is TRBV20-1 and J usage is TRBJ2-1; 12 bases are a match to TRBD2. The CDR3 length is 16 residues. With 0 bases clipped from V and 8 bases from J, the junction kept 8 bases outside the gene matches. Germline lookup yields CDR1 DFQATT and CDR2 SNEGSKA (reference sequence). The CDR3 here is CSARDSSGRAVDEQFF. The DNA for the CDR3 is TGCAGTGCTAGAGATTCTAGCGGGAGGGCCGTCGATGAGCAGTTCTTC.

This clonotype turned up a few times. The chain couples TRBV7-9 to TRBJ2-1; D remains ambiguous. V gave up 5 bases and J gave up 7 bases, with 9 bases separating them. This CDR3 region has 12 residues. The V gene's germline CDR1 is SEHNR and CDR2 FQNEAQ (reference sequence). This CDR3 reads CASSPLENEQFF. CDR3 sequence (DNA): TGTGCCAGCAGCCCGCTGGAGAATGAGCAGTTCTTC.

This clonotype was counted between two and nine times. This chain connects TRBV7-9 to TRBJ2-5, with D perhaps TRBD1 (6 bases). Trimming removed 3 bases at V and 4 bases at J, with 15 bases between. The CDR3 consists of 15 residues. CDR1 and CDR2 (germline): SEHNR, FQNEAQ (reference sequence). The CDR3 sequence: CASSFWQGNLETQYF. CDR3 coding DNA: TGTGCCAGCAGCTTTTGGCAGGGGAATTTAGAGACCCAGTACTTC.

This clonotype was recorded at least ten times. The CDR3 loop reads CASSSPSGAGLAGGLSNEQFF. The CDR3 bases are TGTGCCAGCAGCTCCCCCTCCGGGGCCGGACTAGCGGGAGGGCTGTCCAATGAGCAGTTCTTC. The chain uses TRBV25-1 and TRBJ2-1; the match to TRBD2 covers 15 bases. Germline trimming cut 6 bases from V and 6 bases from J; bases unmatched to any gene: 21. The CDR3 runs 21 residues. CDR1 is MGHDK and CDR2 is SYGVNS in the germline V gene.

This clonotype was seen a few times. The rearrangement joins TRBV19 to TRBJ2-1, with D perhaps matching TRBD2 (7 bases). CDR3 size: 15 residues. Germline lookup yields CDR1 LNHDA and CDR2 SQIVND (reference sequence). V lost 5 bases to trimming and J lost 0 bases, with 11 bases between them. This chain's CDR3 is CASSPGGASYNEQFF. CDR3 nucleotide sequence: TGTGCCAGTAGTCCTGGGGGGGCCTCCTACAATGAGCAGTTCTTC.

This clonotype was counted between two and nine times. The V and J genes are TRBV7-2 and TRBJ1-3; possibly TRBD1 for D (5 bases). V lost 0 bases, J lost 2 bases, and 11 bases lay in between. CDR1 and CDR2 from the germline V gene are SGHTA and FQGNSA. The CDR3 is 16 residues long. CDR3 protein: CASSLAGRVPGNTIYF. CDR3 coding DNA: TGTGCCAGCAGCTTAGCTGGCAGGGTCCCTGGAAACACCATATATTTT.

This clonotype was seen ten or more times. V usage is TRBV3-1 and J usage is TRBJ2-5; tentatively, D is TRBD2 (5 bases). TRBJ2-7 matches the DNA end more closely, so the J call is doubtful. Germline V gene data show CDR1 as LGHDT and CDR2 as YNNKEL (reference sequence). CDR3 size: 16 residues. The CDR3 loop reads CASSQDRLAATYEQYF. The CDR3 nucleotides are TGTGCCAGCAGCCAAGACCGTCTAGCAGCCACCTACGAGCAGTACTTC.

This clonotype was detected a few times. J is TRBJ2-5 and V is TRBV27; TRBD1 might be the D (5 bases). The J call may be incorrect, as the DNA end agrees better with TRBJ2-1. This CDR3 region has 13 residues. Germline CDR1 reads MNHEY; CDR2 reads SMNVEV (reference sequence). The CDR3 reads CASGSSSWGRQFF. CDR3 DNA sequence: TGTGCCAGCGGCAGCAGCTCCTGGGGCCGACAGTTCTTC.

In this sample, this clonotype turned up many times. V gene TRBV20-1 combines with J gene TRBJ2-1; TRBD2 aligns across 9 bases. The V and J ends lost 2 bases and 6 bases, in that order; junction bases with no gene match: 5. Germline assignment: CDR1 DFQATT and CDR2 SNEGSKA (reference sequence). There are 14 residues in the CDR3. Here the CDR3 reads CSARSAGGSNEQFF. In nucleotides, the CDR3 is TGCAGTGCTAGATCGGCGGGAGGGTCCAATGAGCAGTTCTTC.

This clonotype was counted only a few times. The rearrangement uses TRBV29-1 and TRBJ2-7; D is unclear. This CDR3 is 12 amino acids long. Trimming stripped 5 bases from V and 0 bases from J, with 8 bases between. From germline, CDR1 is SQVTM and CDR2 ANQGSEA. Here the CDR3 DNA reads TGCAGCGTTTGTACAGTCTCCTACGAGCAGTACTTC. Translated: CSVCTVSYEQYF.

The CDR3 nucleotides read TGTGCCAGCAGCAGTCCGCTAGCGGGGGGGCGCAATGAGCAGTTCTTC. Its translation is CASSSPLAGGRNEQFF. The chain is built from TRBV7-9 and TRBJ2-5; TRBD2 matches at 12 bases. Gene TRBJ2-1 matches the end of the DNA better, so the J call may be wrong. The CDR3 totals 16 residues. Germline-derived CDR1 and CDR2 are SEHNR and FQNEAQ (reference sequence).

This rearrangement joins TRBV5-1 to TRBJ2-3; unclear D gene. Trimming cost V 1 base and J 0 bases, with 9 bases left between them. This CDR3 has 15 amino acids. CDR1 is SGHRS and CDR2 is YFSETQ in the germline V gene. The CDR3 loop reads CASSLRASSTDTQYF. In DNA form, the CDR3 reads TGCGCCAGCAGCTTGAGGGCGTCTAGCACAGATACGCAGTATTTT. The full variable domain, completed using reference TRBV5-1 and TRBJ2-3, is KAGVTQTPRYLIKTRGQQVTLSCSPISGHRSVSWYQQTPGQGLQFLFEYFSETQRNKGNFPGRFSGRQFSNSRSEMNVSTLELGDSALYLCASSLRASSTDTQYFGPGTRLTVL.

This sequence joins TRBV19 and TRBJ1-1; no firm D call. Deletions cut 5 bases from V and 4 bases from J, with 14 bases between. The CDR3 has 14 amino acids. The germline V gene encodes CDR1 LNHDA and CDR2 SQIVND (reference sequence). In DNA form, the CDR3 reads TGTGCCAGTAGTTCCGGCCGTGGCGGCACTGAAGCTTTCTTT. Protein product: CASSSGRGGTEAFF.

This clonotype turned up a few times. The gene calls are TRBV7-2 and TRBJ1-4, with 10 positions matching TRBD1. Losses at the gene ends were 5 bases for V and 7 bases for J; bases not matched to a gene: 7. Germline V gene data show CDR1 as SGHTA and CDR2 as FQGNSA. The CDR3 is 15 amino acids. CDR3 region: CASSGPGTGAEKLFF. The CDR3 nucleotides read TGTGCCAGCAGCGGGCCCGGGACAGGGGCTGAAAAACTGTTTTTT. Using reference TRBV7-2 and TRBJ1-4 for the parts outside the CDR3, the full variable domain is GAGVSQSPSNKVTEKGKDVELRCDPISGHTALYWYRQSLGQGLEFLIYFQGNSAPDKSGLPSDRFSAERTGGSVSTLTIQRTQQEDSAVYLCASSGPGTGAEKLFFGSGTQLSVL.

The V gene is TRBV7-9, the J gene TRBJ2-7, with TRBD2 identical over 9 bases. This CDR3 has 14 residues. V was pared by 8 bases and J by 5 bases, with 10 bases of the junction left unmatched. Germline lookup yields CDR1 SEHNR and CDR2 FQNEAQ (reference sequence). In DNA form, the CDR3 reads TGTGCCAGCTCTATTAGCGGGAGTTCCCACGAGCAGTACTTC. As protein: CASSISGSSHEQYF.

The chain has TRBV5-1 and TRBJ2-1; 8 bases line up with TRBD2. In germline, CDR1 is SGHRS, CDR2 YFSETQ. This CDR3 contains 14 residues. V dropped 1 base and J dropped 6; count of bases not matched to a gene: 3. The CDR3 spells CASSLIAGSNEQFF. CDR3 in DNA: TGCGCCAGCAGCTTGATAGCGGGATCCAATGAGCAGTTCTTC.

This chain links TRBV28 with TRBJ2-3, with 9 bases lining up with TRBD1. Germline lookup yields CDR1 MDHEN and CDR2 SYDVKM. This CDR3 is 15 amino acids long. V shed 6 bases and J 2 bases; nucleotides not matched to a gene: 6. The CDR3 nucleotides read TGTGCCAGCAGGATACAGGGGGCGTTCACAGATACGCAGTATTTT. It is translated as CASRIQGAFTDTQYF.

This clonotype was seen a few times. This chain joins TRBV5-5 and TRBJ2-7; D is unresolved. V gave up 4 bases and J gave up 2 bases, with 7 bases separating them. Germline assignment: CDR1 SGHKS and CDR2 YYEKEE (reference sequence). CDR3 size: 12 residues. In DNA form, the CDR3 reads TGTGCCAGCAGCAGCGACACCTACGAGCAGTACTTC. Its protein is CASSSDTYEQYF.

This clonotype was counted a few times. CDR3: CASSSRSDTYNEQFF. The CDR3 bases are TGTGCCAGCAGTTCCCGCTCAGATACCTACAATGAGCAGTTCTTC. The chain joins TRBV28 to TRBJ2-5, with D unclear. The J call may not be correct, given that the DNA end is closer to TRBJ2-1. This CDR3 has 15 amino acids. Germline V gene data show CDR1 as MDHEN and CDR2 as SYDVKM.

The rearrangement joins TRBV7-9 to TRBJ2-1; 9 positions agree with TRBD1. Looked up from germline, CDR1 is SEHNR and CDR2 is FQNEAQ (reference sequence). The length of the CDR3 is 15 residues. V trimming: 1 base; J trimming: 9 bases; junction bases outside the gene matches: 7. The CDR3 loop reads CASSLGGQGWSEQFF. In DNA form, the CDR3 reads TGTGCCAGCAGCTTAGGGGGACAGGGTTGGAGTGAGCAGTTCTTC.

The genes are TRBV5-1 and TRBJ2-6; D call uncertain. The CDR3 runs to 16 residues. Germline V lookup: CDR1 SGHRS, CDR2 YFSETQ. Trimming cost V 0 bases and J 0 bases, with 7 bases left between them. The CDR3 DNA reads as TGCGCCAGCAGCTTGGCGGCGGTCTCTGGGGCCAACGTCCTGACTTTC. Residues: CASSLAAVSGANVLTF.

The V call is TRBV6-5, the J call TRBJ1-2, with D perhaps matching TRBD1 (5 bases). The CDR3 totals 14 residues. The ends were cut back, 7 bases at V and 8 bases at J, with 20 bases in the middle. Germline V lookup: CDR1 MNHEY, CDR2 SVGAGI. In DNA, the CDR3 is TGTGCCAGCATCCCGGGATGGGGCAGTGGGGGCTACACCTTC. Translation gives CASIPGWGSGGYTF.

This clonotype was found a few times. The chain recombines TRBV3-1 with TRBJ2-5, with D possibly TRBD2 on 6 matching bases. Germline lookup yields CDR1 LGHDT and CDR2 YNNKEL (reference sequence). V was pared by 3 bases and J by 5 bases, with 25 bases between. The CDR3 length is 18 residues. The CDR3 nucleotides are TGTGCCAGCAGCCAGAGGAACCAGGCCTGGGGGGTTGCGGAGACCCAGTACTTC. Protein sequence: CASSQRNQAWGVAETQYF.